This passage covers 32 T cell receptor beta chains from one sample sequenced in a study of patients and donors after allogeneic stem cell transplantation. A single record per CDR3 protein comes from TCRdb applying MiXCR to the RT-PCR reads. The profile shows fewer than 250,000 distinct CDR3 sequences, roughly 13% of them singletons. Sequenced sample: blood, either unsorted or a sorted T cell fraction (not recorded which). The origin of the receptors is a human donor who was either an allogeneic HSCT recipient or a stem cell or donor lymphocyte infusion donor (not recorded which). It is not recorded whose cells these are; they may come from a transplant donor.

The chain joins TRBV3-1 to TRBJ2-4; the D is unclear. V was clipped by 3 bases and J by 0 bases, with 12 bases between them. Germline V gene lookup returns CDR1 LGHDT and CDR2 YNNKEL (reference sequence). The CDR3 length is 16 residues. DNA of the CDR3: TGTGCCAGCAGCCACCCAGGATTTTTAGCCAAAAACATTCAGTACTTC. Protein: CASSHPGFLAKNIQYF.

This clonotype has more than one count but fewer than ten. The chain combines TRBV3-1 with TRBJ1-6, with D possibly being TRBD1 (6 bases). CDR3 size: 13 residues. With 6 bases removed from V and 9 bases from J, the gap between germline ends came to 12 bases. Germline V gene lookup returns CDR1 LGHDT and CDR2 YNNKEL (reference sequence). The CDR3 here is CASRQGFASPLHF. DNA for the CDR3: TGTGCCAGCAGACAGGGATTTGCTTCACCCCTCCACTTT.

This clonotype occurred many times. This chain links TRBV28 with TRBJ1-1; 10 nucleotides match TRBD1. The ends lost 8 bases at V and 5 bases at J; junction bases unmatched: 5. CDR1 is MDHEN, CDR2 SYDVKM, per germline. The length of the CDR3 is 13 residues. DNA of the CDR3: TGTGCCAGCGGACAGGGGGGTATAACTGAAGCTTTCTTT. It is translated as CASGQGGITEAFF.

This chain connects TRBV6-4 to TRBJ2-1, with D possibly called TRBD1 or TRBD2 (6 bases each). CDR3 length equals 15 residues. Germline V CDR1 and CDR2: MRHNA, SNTAGT. With 3 bases removed from V and 2 bases from J, the gap between germline ends came to 11 bases. The CDR3 coding sequence is TGTGCCAGCAGTGAGGTTAGGGGGGCCTACAATGAGCAGTTCTTC. As protein: CASSEVRGAYNEQFF.

In its sample, this clonotype was seen many times. CDR3 residues: CSARRVAGVNEQFF. CDR3 DNA: TGCAGTGCTAGGCGAGTAGCGGGAGTAAATGAGCAGTTCTTC. The chain links TRBV20-1 to TRBJ2-1, with 9 bases that match TRBD2. Germline-derived CDR1 and CDR2 are DFQATT and SNEGSKA (reference sequence). The V and J ends lost 3 bases and 7 bases, in that order; junction bases with no gene match: 7. This CDR3 is built from 14 residues.

This clonotype has a handful of counts. V is TRBV10-3 and J is TRBJ1-2; 8 nucleotides align to TRBD1. The ends lost 7 bases at V and 3 bases at J; junction bases unmatched: 4. The CDR3 length is 13 residues. The germline V gene encodes CDR1 ENHRY and CDR2 SYGVKD. The CDR3 region has the DNA TGTGCCATCACCGAGGGACAGGACTATGGCTACACCTTC. Protein sequence: CAITEGQDYGYTF.

The sample holds a few counts of this clonotype. V and J are TRBV9 and TRBJ2-4; D is possibly TRBD2 (6 bases). Looked up from germline, CDR1 is SGDLS and CDR2 is YYNGEE. Trimming left V 3 bases short and J 8 bases short, with 15 bases between. This CDR3 comprises 14 residues. CDR3 sequence (DNA): TGTGCCAGCAGCGCCGTGATGGGGGGAGACATTCAGTACTTC. Its translation is CASSAVMGGDIQYF.

This clonotype came up many times. CDR3 nucleotide sequence: TGTGCCACCTCTGTCACAGTGAACACTGAAGCTTTCTTT. Translated, it gives CATSVTVNTEAFF. V gene TRBV7-3 combines with J gene TRBJ1-1, with D uncertain. V was pared by 10 bases and J by 0 bases, with 12 bases between. Germline V gene data show CDR1 as SGHTA and CDR2 as FQGTGA. The CDR3 is 13 amino acids.

The gene calls are TRBV6-1 and TRBJ1-1; possible D gene TRBD1, 6 bases. Per the germline V gene, CDR1 is MNHNS and CDR2 is SASEGT. Trimming took off 7 bases at V and 8 bases at J, with 14 bases between the two ends. CDR3 length equals 12 residues. In DNA form, the CDR3 reads TGTGCCAGCAAAAGGTGGACAGAAGAAGCTTTCTTT. Protein product: CASKRWTEEAFF.

This clonotype showed up just a few times. The V call is TRBV6-5, the J call TRBJ2-5; D is possibly TRBD1 (6 bases). Germline V lookup: CDR1 MNHEY, CDR2 SVGAGI. The CDR3 is 14 amino acids. The germline V and J ends were trimmed by 0 bases and 4 bases, with 9 bases remaining between them. CDR3 coding DNA: TGTGCCAGCAGTTACTCGGGCAGGGGAGAGACCCAGTACTTC. Translated, it gives CASSYSGRGETQYF.

This clonotype was seen only a few times. The chain links TRBV6-5 to TRBJ2-2; D gene uncertain. CDR1 and CDR2 from the germline V gene are MNHEY and SVGAGI. The CDR3 is 17 residues long. V was pared by 4 bases and J by 0 bases, with 15 bases between. DNA for the CDR3: TGTGCCAGCAGTTCCCCGGCAGGTCCCGCGAACACCGGGGAGCTGTTTTTT. This codes for CASSSPAGPANTGELFF.

The table lists this clonotype with many counts. The chain recombines TRBV20-1 with TRBJ1-5; possibly TRBD1 for D (6 bases). CDR3 length: 19 amino acids. Germline V gene lookup returns CDR1 DFQATT and CDR2 SNEGSKA (reference sequence). Trimming removed 1 base at V and 2 bases at J, with 24 bases between. CDR3 region: CSARGTGTRGEYGNQPQHF. CDR3 DNA: TGCAGTGCTAGAGGAACAGGGACACGGGGGGAATATGGCAATCAGCCCCAGCATTTT.

The chain links TRBV19 to TRBJ1-4; TRBD1 matches at 9 bases. Germline lookup yields CDR1 LNHDA and CDR2 SQIVND (reference sequence). V lost 9 bases and J lost 7; bases outside the gene matches: 6. CDR3 length: 13 amino acids. CDR3 in DNA: TGTGCCAGCCGGGGACAGGGTAGTGAAAAACTGTTTTTT. As protein: CASRGQGSEKLFF.

This clonotype was recorded many times. The CDR3 here is CASSLDQGADEKLFF. For the CDR3, the DNA is TGTGCCAGCAGCTTAGACCAGGGGGCCGATGAAAAACTGTTTTTT. The chain links TRBV7-2 to TRBJ1-4; 8 bases match TRBD1. The CDR3 is made up of 15 amino acids. The trim removed 1 base at V and 6 bases at J, leaving 4 bases unmatched. CDR1 and CDR2 from the germline V gene are SGHTA and FQGNSA.

The table lists this clonotype with many counts. This rearrangement joins TRBV11-2 to TRBJ2-1, with D possibly matching TRBD2 (6 bases). Trimming removed 5 bases at V and 9 bases at J, with 11 bases between. CDR1 is SGHAT and CDR2 is FQNNGV in the germline V gene. This CDR3 has 12 residues. The CDR3 sequence is CASSMEGGEQFF. The CDR3 nucleotides are TGTGCCAGCAGCATGGAGGGCGGTGAGCAGTTCTTC.

This chain links TRBV11-3 with TRBJ2-1; D unresolved. CDR3 size: 14 residues. Germline V lookup: CDR1 SGHNT, CDR2 YENEEA. Deletions cut 4 bases from V and 6 bases from J, with 13 bases between. The CDR3 DNA is TGTGCCAGCAGCTCTGGTTCTCGCTCCAATGAGCAGTTCTTC. Residues: CASSSGSRSNEQFF.

The chain combines TRBV30 with TRBJ2-5; D gene unclear. The CDR3 runs 12 residues. Germline V gene lookup returns CDR1 GTSNPN and CDR2 SVGIG (reference sequence). The germline V and J ends were trimmed by 0 bases and 5 bases, with 7 bases remaining between them. The CDR3 region is CAWSVKWETQYF. DNA for the CDR3: TGTGCCTGGAGTGTGAAATGGGAGACCCAGTACTTC.

There are a few counts of this clonotype. CDR3 sequence reads: CASSQGGFEQYF. CDR3 DNA: TGTGCCAGCAGCCAAGGGGGTTTTGAGCAGTACTTC. The gene calls are TRBV3-1 and TRBJ2-7; D not resolved. The ends were cut back, 1 base at V and 7 bases at J, with 8 bases in the middle. Germline V gene data show CDR1 as LGHDT and CDR2 as YNNKEL (reference sequence). This CDR3 is 12 amino acids long.

The rearrangement uses TRBV16 and TRBJ2-7, with D perhaps matching TRBD1 (6 bases). Germline CDR1 is KGHSY and CDR2 is FQNENV. Between the trimmed V and J ends, which lost 2 bases and 6 bases, there was a span of 11 bases. CDR3 length: 13 residues. CDR3 in amino acids: CASSQNRDTEQYF. The CDR3 bases are TGTGCCAGCAGCCAAAACAGGGATACCGAGCAGTACTTC. Full variable domain (missing parts from reference TRBV16 and TRBJ2-7): GEEVAQTPKHLVRGEGQKAKLYCAPIKGHSYVFWYQQVLKNEFKFLISFQNENVFDETGMPKERFSAKCLPNSPCSLEIQATKLEDSAVYFCASSQNRDTEQYFGPGTRLTVT.

This clonotype was counted a few times. The rearrangement joins TRBV7-6 to TRBJ2-7, with D unclear. CDR3 length: 14 residues. The germline V and J ends were trimmed by 7 bases and 0 bases, with 13 bases remaining between them. Germline V gene sequence: CDR1 SGHVS, CDR2 FNYEAQ. The CDR3 DNA sequence: TGTGCCAGCATGTCCGGGCAGAGCTCCTACGAGCAGTACTTC. As protein: CASMSGQSSYEQYF. Drawing the rest from reference TRBV7-6 and TRBJ2-7, the complete variable domain is GAGVSQSPRYKVTKRGQDVALRCDPISGHVSLYWYRQALGQGPEFLTYFNYEAQQDKSGLPNDRFSAERPEGSISTLTIQRTEQRDSAMYRCASMSGQSSYEQYFGPGTRLTVT.

This clonotype was seen ten or more times. The chain links TRBV6-2 or TRBV6-3 to TRBJ1-1; D call uncertain. The germline CDR1 and CDR2 sequences are MNHEY and SVGEGT. The V end was cut by 6 bases, the J end by 0 bases, with 20 bases between. The CDR3 is made up of 17 amino acids. Written as DNA, the CDR3 is TGTGCCAGCAGCCCCCCCCTCCCAGCCCGCTTGAACACTGAAGCTTTCTTT. Translated, it gives CASSPPLPARLNTEAFF.

This clonotype was counted many times. V is TRBV28 and J is TRBJ1-5; no clear D. The CDR3 extends over 16 amino acids. Trimming cost V 7 bases and J 2 bases, with 18 bases left between them. From germline, CDR1 is MDHEN and CDR2 SYDVKM. CDR3 bases: TGTGCCAGCACCTCTCCTGAGGGTTGGGGCAATCAGCCCCAGCATTTT. This sequence encodes CASTSPEGWGNQPQHF.

The gene calls are TRBV5-3 and TRBJ1-5, with a weak D call TRBD1 (6 bases). TRBV5-3 qualifies as an ORF whose function is uncertain. There are 14 residues in the CDR3. V lost 4 bases and J 3 bases, leaving 11 bases between the germline ends. The CDR3 sequence: CARSPQGINQPQHF. CDR3 bases: TGTGCCAGAAGCCCACAGGGAATCAATCAGCCCCAGCATTTT.

In its sample, this clonotype was seen a few times. The chain's CDR3 is CASSLGGQGAYEQYF. Here the CDR3 DNA reads TGTGCCAGCAGTCTAGGGGGACAGGGGGCCTACGAGCAGTACTTC. V gene TRBV27 combines with J gene TRBJ2-7, with 11 bases lining up with TRBD1. After removal of 5 bases from V and 2 bases from J, the junction contained 5 bases not matched to a gene. The germline V gene has CDR1 MNHEY and CDR2 SMNVEV (reference sequence). This CDR3 has 15 amino acids.

The rearrangement joins TRBV12-3 or TRBV12-4 to TRBJ2-1; TRBD1 agrees at 7 bases. The CDR3 spans 15 residues. J gave up 10 bases and V 5 bases, and 14 bases lay outside the gene matches. This CDR3 is CASSTGAGVRPEQFF. The CDR3 bases are TGTGCCAGCAGTACAGGGGCCGGGGTGCGGCCGGAGCAGTTCTTC.

This clonotype was observed once. At one end the junction does not follow the germline gene, possibly because of a read error. DNA for the CDR3: TGTGTCAGTAGTAATGGGCCTAGCAATCAGCCCCAGCATTTT. It codes for CVSSNGPSNQPQHF. The chain employs TRBV19 and TRBJ1-5; unclear D gene. CDR3 length: 14 residues. Per the germline V gene, CDR1 is LNHDA and CDR2 is SQIVND (reference sequence).

V is TRBV9 and J is TRBJ1-2; TRBD1 agrees at 7 bases. The germline V gene encodes CDR1 SGDLS and CDR2 YYNGEE. After removal of 5 bases from V and 4 bases from J, the junction contained 11 bases not matched to a gene. The CDR3 runs to 15 residues. The CDR3 sequence: CASSAEDRISYGYTF. In nucleotides, the CDR3 is TGTGCCAGCAGTGCCGAGGACAGGATCTCCTATGGCTACACCTTC.

The chain links TRBV20-1 to TRBJ2-7; no reliable D call. V lost 6 bases and J 3 bases, leaving 18 bases between the germline ends. Germline V gene lookup returns CDR1 DFQATT and CDR2 SNEGSKA (reference sequence). This CDR3 region has 14 residues. CDR3 region: CSALKVGIDYEQYF. The CDR3 bases are TGCAGTGCCTTAAAGGTCGGAATTGACTACGAGCAGTACTTC.

The chain links TRBV20-1 to TRBJ2-7, with a tentative D call TRBD1 (6 bases). Germline V gene sequence: CDR1 DFQATT, CDR2 SNEGSKA (reference sequence). This CDR3 contains 13 residues. Trimming cost V 6 bases and J 3 bases, with 15 bases left between them. CDR3 nucleotides: TGCAGTGCACATGGAGACAGGAACTACGAGCAGTACTTC. This encodes CSAHGDRNYEQYF.

The rearrangement joins TRBV18 to TRBJ1-2; 9 bases are shared with TRBD1. Germline CDR1 KGHSH, CDR2 LQKENI. The CDR3 spans 15 residues. J gave up 1 base and V 2 bases, and 2 bases lay outside the gene matches. CDR3 sequence reads: CASSPGTGHNYGYTF. The CDR3 DNA sequence: TGTGCCAGCTCACCAGGGACAGGGCATAACTATGGCTACACCTTC.

The chain employs TRBV7-2 and TRBJ1-5; no clear D gene. V was shortened by 0 bases and J by 1 base, with 16 bases between the two germline ends. Germline V lookup: CDR1 SGHTA, CDR2 FQGNSA. This CDR3 contains 18 residues. CDR3 coding DNA: TGTGCCAGCAGCTTAGCTCGAGTTTCGGCCGTAAGCAATCAGCCCCAGCATTTT. This encodes CASSLARVSAVSNQPQHF. Full variable domain (rest looked up from reference TRBV7-2 and TRBJ1-5): GAGVSQSPSNKVTEKGKDVELRCDPISGHTALYWYRQSLGQGLEFLIYFQGNSAPDKSGLPSDRFSAERTGGSVSTLTIQRTQQEDSAVYLCASSLARVSAVSNQPQHFGDGTRLSIL.

V is TRBV12-3 or TRBV12-4 and J is TRBJ2-5; perhaps TRBD1 as D (5 bases). The CDR3 is 13 residues long. V lost 7 bases to trimming and J lost 2 bases, with 11 bases between them. Written as DNA, the CDR3 is TGTGCCAGCAACGGACACCCTCAAGAGACCCAGTACTTC. This sequence encodes CASNGHPQETQYF.